Shown below are 29 T cell receptor beta chains from a single sample sequenced in a study of yellow fever vaccine responses in identical twins listed by TCRdb under 2018. Library preparation was by RT-PCR. Sequenced using an Illumina HiSeq 2500. TCRdb itself trimmed the public reads at Q25 with fastp, ran MiXCR and retained productive beta chains. Every entry covers one CDR3 protein and lists the most common genes and DNA from its rows. This sample comprises 4,200 or so distinct CDR3 sequences, 80% to 90% of them detected only once. The top ten constitute roughly 2.6% of the sample. Specimen: T cells from blood (PBMCs), unsorted or a sorted subset (not recorded which), collected before or after yellow fever vaccination (not recorded which). The source of these receptors is a woman under 30 who received the yellow fever vaccine. Donor details come from another sample of the same person, matched by shared clones.

This chain uses TRBV11-1 with TRBJ2-3, with D uncertain. CDR3 size: 12 residues. V was pared by 5 bases and J by 7 bases, with 10 bases between. The germline V gene has CDR1 SGHAT and CDR2 FQDESV (reference sequence). For the CDR3, the DNA is TGTGCCAGCAGCCCAACCGCCAATACGCAGTATTTT. Its protein is CASSPTANTQYF.

J is TRBJ2-5 and V is TRBV5-1; weak D call: TRBD2 (6 bases). V was shortened by 0 bases and J by 2 bases, with 11 bases between the two germline ends. The germline V gene encodes CDR1 SGHRS and CDR2 YFSETQ. This CDR3 has 15 residues. CDR3 nucleotide sequence: TGCGCCAGCAGCTTGGCCGGGAGCGTACAAGAGACCCAGTACTTC. It encodes CASSLAGSVQETQYF.

The V and J genes are TRBV11-1 and TRBJ2-7, with TRBD2 identical over 11 bases. The CDR3 is 16 amino acids. The J segment lost 0 bases and the V segment lost 5 bases, leaving 6 bases of the junction unmatched. Germline V gene sequence: CDR1 SGHAT, CDR2 FQDESV (reference sequence). The CDR3 reads CASSPRLAGNSYEQYF. The CDR3, as DNA: TGTGCCAGCAGCCCAAGACTAGCGGGGAACTCCTACGAGCAGTACTTC.

This clonotype turned up a few times. J is TRBJ2-1 and V is TRBV19; 7 bases map to TRBD2. This CDR3 has 12 amino acids. Germline V CDR1 and CDR2: LNHDA, SQIVND (reference sequence). The CDR3, as DNA: TGTGCAAGCGGGGCCTCCTACAATGAGCAGTTCTTC. Its translation: CASGASYNEQFF.

The chain uses TRBV7-9 and TRBJ1-6, with D tentatively TRBD1 (5 bases). This CDR3 has 12 amino acids. The V gene lost 4 bases and the J gene lost 14 bases, with 12 bases spanning the gap. CDR1 is SEHNR, CDR2 FQNEAQ, per germline (reference sequence). This CDR3 reads CASSSGVEALHF. CDR3 sequence (DNA): TGTGCCAGCAGCTCGGGGGTGGAGGCCCTCCACTTT.

The chain joins TRBV7-3 to TRBJ2-2; D perhaps matches TRBD1 (6 bases). This CDR3 comprises 13 residues. Trimming pared 6 bases from V and 4 bases from J, leaving 9 bases between. Germline loops: CDR1 SGHTA, CDR2 FQGTGA. The DNA of the CDR3 is TGTGCCAGCAGACTCAGGGGCACCGGGGAGCTGTTTTTT. This encodes CASRLRGTGELFF.

The rearrangement uses TRBV29-1 and TRBJ2-5; D may match TRBD1 or TRBD2 (5 bases each). Looked up from germline, CDR1 is SQVTM and CDR2 is ANQGSEA. V lost 6 bases to trimming and J lost 4 bases, with 21 bases between them. There are 15 residues in the CDR3. CDR3 protein: CSVVLIGTEAETQYF. CDR3 sequence (DNA): TGCAGCGTGGTCCTGATTGGGACCGAGGCAGAGACCCAGTACTTC.

The chain recombines TRBV11-3 with TRBJ2-7; D might be TRBD1 or TRBD2, each matching 5 bases. In germline, CDR1 is SGHNT, CDR2 YENEEA. The V gene lost 5 bases and the J gene lost 3 bases, with 14 bases spanning the gap. This CDR3 is 14 amino acids long. CDR3 coding DNA: TGTGCCAGCAGCCCCCGCCTGGGGGACTACGAGCAGTACTTC. Its translation: CASSPRLGDYEQYF.

The genes are TRBV4-1 and TRBJ2-1, with 9 bases identical to TRBD1. With V trimmed by 4 bases and J by 10 bases, 11 bases remained unmatched. This CDR3 is 15 amino acids long. CDR1 is MGHRA and CDR2 is YSYEKL in the germline V gene. The chain's CDR3 is CASSPQGQGFEEQFF. CDR3 nucleotide sequence: TGCGCCAGCAGCCCCCAGGGACAGGGATTTGAAGAGCAGTTCTTC.

This chain's CDR3 is CSVEDFVYRENTEAFF. The CDR3 coding sequence is TGCAGCGTTGAAGATTTTGTTTACAGGGAGAACACTGAAGCTTTCTTT. The chain combines TRBV29-1 with TRBJ1-1; possible D gene TRBD1, 6 bases. Per the germline V gene, CDR1 is SQVTM and CDR2 is ANQGSEA. The CDR3 has 16 amino acids. Trimming removed 0 bases at V and 1 base at J, with 15 bases between.

The rearrangement uses TRBV29-1 and TRBJ2-1; D not certain. The V end was cut by 4 bases, the J end by 4 bases, with 11 bases between. Per the germline V gene, CDR1 is SQVTM and CDR2 is ANQGSEA. This CDR3 has 13 residues. The CDR3 nucleotides read TGCAGCGTTGCGCGGATTCAGTACAATGAGCAGTTCTTC. It yields the protein CSVARIQYNEQFF.

CDR3 bases: TGCAGCGTTGAAGGTTTGGGGAGCGAGCAGTACTTC. It codes for CSVEGLGSEQYF. The chain carries TRBV29-1 and TRBJ2-7; D may be TRBD2 (5 bases). V dropped 1 base and J dropped 6 bases, with 10 bases sitting between them. Per the germline V gene, CDR1 is SQVTM and CDR2 is ANQGSEA. The CDR3 is made up of 12 amino acids.

This chain connects TRBV30 to TRBJ2-7; the match to TRBD1 covers 8 bases. Trimming at V came to 7 bases and at J to 2 bases, leaving 10 bases not matched to a gene. The CDR3 sequence is 14 residues long. Germline assignment: CDR1 GTSNPN and CDR2 SVGIG (reference sequence). The CDR3 DNA reads as TGTGCCTCGGAAAGGGAGACAGGGGCCTACGAGCAGTACTTC. Its protein product is CASERETGAYEQYF.

The chain links TRBV2 to TRBJ2-3; a weak D match, TRBD2 (5 bases). The germline V gene has CDR1 SNHLY and CDR2 FYNNEI. Deletions cut 7 bases from V and 5 bases from J, with 10 bases between. This CDR3 contains 12 residues. The CDR3 here is CASKFEGDTQYF. The CDR3 coding sequence is TGTGCCAGCAAATTCGAGGGAGATACGCAGTATTTT.

V usage is TRBV29-1 and J usage is TRBJ2-5; 7 bases align to TRBD1. Germline lookup yields CDR1 SQVTM and CDR2 ANQGSEA. CDR3 length: 14 residues. The junction had 9 bases not matched to a gene; V was cut back by 3 bases and J by 5 bases. The CDR3, as DNA: TGCAGCGTTGAGGCGCAGGGGGTTATGGAGACCCAGTACTTC. Its translation is CSVEAQGVMETQYF. Complete variable domain (other parts from reference TRBV29-1 and TRBJ2-5): SAVISQKPSRDICQRGTSLTIQCQVDSQVTMMFWYRQQPGQSLTLIATANQGSEATYESGFVIDKFPISRPNLTFSTLTVSNMSPEDSSIYLCSVEAQGVMETQYFGPGTRLLVL.

The V call is TRBV11-3, the J call TRBJ1-1; 8 bases agree with TRBD1. Germline CDR1 reads SGHNT; CDR2 reads YENEEA. Unmatched junction bases numbered 4, after V lost 8 bases and J lost 5 bases. This CDR3 is 12 amino acids long. CDR3: CASYRGLTEAFF. The CDR3 DNA is TGTGCCAGCTACAGGGGGTTGACTGAAGCTTTCTTT. Complete variable domain (other parts from reference TRBV11-3 and TRBJ1-1): EAGVVQSPRYKIIEKKQPVAFWCNPISGHNTLYWYLQNLGQGPELLIRYENEEAVDDSQLPKDRFSAERLKGVDSTLKIQPAELGDSAVYLCASYRGLTEAFFGQGTRLTVV.

The V and J genes are TRBV20-1 and TRBJ2-3; TRBD2 aligns across 7 bases. This CDR3 has 13 amino acids. With V trimmed by 6 bases and J by 2 bases, 5 bases remained unmatched. Germline V CDR1 and CDR2: DFQATT, SNEGSKA (reference sequence). For the CDR3, the DNA is TGCAGTGCGGTACTAGCGAACACAGATACGCAGTATTTT. Translating it yields CSAVLANTDTQYF.

This clonotype turned up a few times. V gene TRBV6-5 combines with J gene TRBJ1-1, with unresolved D. The V end lost 2 bases, the J end lost 4 bases, and 8 bases lay between the germline ends. Germline assignment: CDR1 MNHEY and CDR2 SVGAGI. This CDR3 is 13 amino acids long. The CDR3, as DNA: TGTGCCAGCAGTTACATGGGCACCACTGAAGCTTTCTTT. Translation: CASSYMGTTEAFF.

This rearrangement joins TRBV29-1 to TRBJ2-1; tentatively, D is TRBD1 (6 bases). Trimming took off 6 bases at V and 10 bases at J, with 16 bases between the two ends. Germline CDR1 is SQVTM and CDR2 is ANQGSEA. The CDR3 runs to 12 residues. DNA of the CDR3: TGCAGCGTCTTGCGTAGGGGGTACGAGCAGTTCTTC. Its translation is CSVLRRGYEQFF.

The chain has TRBV15 and TRBJ2-7; no reliable D call. The CDR3 is 12 residues long. Germline CDR1 reads LNHNV; CDR2 reads YYDKDF (reference sequence). V lost 1 base and J lost 3, with 4 bases in between. The CDR3 region has the DNA TGTGCCACCAGCAGAGCGGGCTACGAGCAGTACTTC. Encoded protein: CATSRAGYEQYF. Variable domain in full (rest from reference TRBV15 and TRBJ2-7): DAMVIQNPRYQVTQFGKPVTLSCSQTLNHNVMYWYQQKSSQAPKLLFHYYDKDFNNEADTPDNFQSRRPNTSFCFLDIRSPGLGDTAMYLCATSRAGYEQYFGPGTRLTVT.

This chain joins TRBV19 and TRBJ1-5; 7 bases fit TRBD1. The trim removed 8 bases at V and 1 base at J, leaving 5 bases unmatched. Germline CDR1 reads LNHDA; CDR2 reads SQIVND (reference sequence). This CDR3 spans 14 amino acids. In nucleotides, the CDR3 is TGTGCCAGTGAACGACAGGGCAGCAATCAGCCCCAGCATTTT. This gives the protein CASERQGSNQPQHF.

The CDR3 reads CASSLNRGGETQYF. The CDR3 DNA reads TGCGCCAGCAGCTTGAACAGGGGGGGAGAGACCCAGTACTTC. The chain joins TRBV5-1 to TRBJ2-5, with D perhaps matching TRBD1 (8 bases). The germline V gene encodes CDR1 SGHRS and CDR2 YFSETQ. V lost 1 base and J lost 4, with 11 bases in between. The CDR3 sequence is 14 residues long. The whole variable domain, filled in from reference TRBV5-1 and TRBJ2-5, reads KAGVTQTPRYLIKTRGQQVTLSCSPISGHRSVSWYQQTPGQGLQFLFEYFSETQRNKGNFPGRFSGRQFSNSRSEMNVSTLELGDSALYLCASSLNRGGETQYFGPGTRLLVL.

V and J are TRBV29-1 and TRBJ2-1; TRBD1 matches 7 bases. After removal of 6 bases from V and 3 bases from J, the junction contained 11 bases not matched to a gene. Germline assignment: CDR1 SQVTM and CDR2 ANQGSEA. The CDR3 consists of 15 residues. The CDR3 region is CSVPRPGGNYNEQFF. Written as DNA, the CDR3 is TGCAGCGTCCCTCGACCAGGGGGAAACTACAATGAGCAGTTCTTC.

This chain connects TRBV15 to TRBJ2-2; no clear D. This CDR3 contains 16 residues. The germline V gene has CDR1 LNHNV and CDR2 YYDKDF (reference sequence). Trimming stripped 1 base from V and 1 base from J, with 10 bases between. CDR3 loop: CATSRGSHLNTGELFF. The DNA for the CDR3 is TGTGCCACCAGCAGAGGTTCCCACCTGAACACCGGGGAGCTGTTTTTT.

This clonotype showed up just a few times. The chain recombines TRBV7-9 with TRBJ2-1; perhaps TRBD1 as D (6 bases). CDR3 length: 14 amino acids. V lost 5 bases and J 5 bases, leaving 13 bases between the germline ends. The germline gives CDR1 SEHNR, CDR2 FQNEAQ (reference sequence). The CDR3 nucleotides are TGTGCCAGCAGCAAGGGGGAATCACACAATGAGCAGTTCTTC. Amino acid sequence: CASSKGESHNEQFF.

The rearrangement uses TRBV2 and TRBJ1-1, with a possible D match to TRBD1 (5 bases). This CDR3 is 14 amino acids long. Germline V lookup: CDR1 SNHLY, CDR2 FYNNEI. V was pared by 3 bases and J by 1 base, with 9 bases between. The CDR3 DNA sequence: TGTGCCAGCAGTGATTTGGGGCCGAACACTGAAGCTTTCTTT. The encoded protein is CASSDLGPNTEAFF.

V is TRBV6-1 and J is TRBJ1-6; a weak D match, TRBD1 (5 bases). This CDR3 contains 15 residues. V was cut by 3 bases and J by 8 bases, with 14 bases left in between. Germline V lookup: CDR1 MNHNS, CDR2 SASEGT. The CDR3 protein is CASSEVGAGHSPLHF. The CDR3 region has the DNA TGTGCCAGCAGTGAGGTTGGGGCGGGTCATTCACCCCTCCACTTT.

The CDR3 is CASSDRSTDTQYF. CDR3 nucleotides: TGTGCCAGCAGTGACCGTAGCACAGATACGCAGTATTTT. This chain uses TRBV6-4 with TRBJ2-3; D is undetermined. Germline V gives CDR1 MRHNA, CDR2 SNTAGT. Trimming took off 2 bases at V and 0 bases at J, with 3 bases between the two ends. The CDR3 loop spans 13 amino acids.

The chain combines TRBV29-1 with TRBJ1-1; TRBD1 matches 7 bases. CDR1 and CDR2 (germline): SQVTM, ANQGSEA. V was pared by 8 bases and J by 1 base, with 7 bases of the junction left unmatched. The CDR3 extends over 13 amino acids. The CDR3 DNA is TGCAGCTCTCGGGACAGAACGAACACTGAAGCTTTCTTT. This gives the protein CSSRDRTNTEAFF.